Described below is a single T cell receptor (beta chain) sequence and its context. Its antigen is still unknown. No base quality information exists; no much larger clone differs at one position. CDR1 and CDR2 are read off the germline V gene as SGHDN and FVKESK. Measured from the cysteine to the phenylalanine, the CDR3 is 13 residues long. The read is trimmed to its CDR3 DNA, 39 bases read in frame from base 1. The trim is 2 bases for V and 2 bases for J, with a gap of 6 bases between the germline ends. Donors were healthy HIV-negative adults with no recently reported acute infections or vaccinations. Every donor was a Caucasian adult living in Nashville, Tennessee, USA. Magnetic negative selection was used to enrich CD4+ T cells, after which naive cells were positively selected on CD45RA and the negative fraction became the memory subset. Blood was obtained by leukapheresis, after which PBMCs were separated by Ficoll-Histopaque density gradient centrifugation and cryopreserved in liquid nitrogen vapor phase. Analytical flow cytometry was used to check the purity and quantity of each magnetically sorted T cell population. Each sorted fraction had its genomic DNA isolated and then quantified by UV absorbance on a Nanodrop 2000c.

This sample was included in a study of shared clonotypes between healthy human individuals (TCRdb year 2020). Looking at the study overall: A couple of women and a few men aged 18 to 49 years were included in the cohort. Per donor, three plates each were used for CD4 naive and CD4 memory, two for CD8 naive, and one for CD8 memory. The study deeply sequenced blood TCR repertoires of roughly five healthy adults to estimate repertoire size and the extent of clonotype sharing between individuals. Different laboratories and diverse techniques were used to prepare libraries and sequence TCR repertoires, to increase sequencing depth and limit assay-specific biases. Between about 0.94 and 8.9 billion PBMCs per donor were obtained by leukapheresis.

Here is what the overall study found, with its caveats: Naive subsets generally had larger estimated clonotype richness than memory subsets did. Because the study included a small number of donors, the genetic and exposure-history diversity represented was limited. Higher generation probabilities were observed for clonotypes shared by all four sorted-subset donors than for non-shared clonotypes. Sampling was limited to blood, and TCR repertoires in tissue likely differ from TCR repertoires in blood. When several donors were compared, the shared fraction of clonotypes was about 5.5% for naive CD4, more than 3% for naive CD8, 2.3% for memory CD4, and approximately 0.4% for memory CD8. Pairwise subsampling indicated that sequencing depth was expected to affect the degree of clonotype sharing among donors. Even with the large sequencing depth, rarefaction of the sorted-subset datasets indicated that sequencing was incomplete.

Using the deep immunoSEQ assay, TCR CDR3 regions were amplified from genomic DNA by multiplex PCR. For each cell subset, the extracted genomic DNA was distributed evenly across all wells of several immunoSEQ 96-well plates, and each plate served as one replicate. For sorted subsets, each replicate PCR was loaded with approximately 0.2 ug genomic DNA, equivalent to 25,000 to 35,000 T cell genomes. Purified libraries were quantified with a Qubit 3.0 fluorometer, sized on a Bioanalyzer 2100, and re-quantified with the KAPA Library Quantification kit. Each immunoSEQ 96-well plate was sequenced on its own single-read 150-cycle Illumina NextSeq 550 flow cell. Regarding the original processing steps: Because the immunoSEQ output held only junctional sequences and lacked quality scores, the filtering could not match the filtering applied to full-length reads. Sequences were annotated with PyIR, a Python wrapper for IgBLAST v1.9, using IMGT germline references to assign V/J genes and CDR3. Reads with weak V/J assignments (E-value above 1e-6), missing CDR3, stop codons, out-of-frame junctions, or ambiguous translated residues were removed. V3J clonotypes were defined as sequences sharing an identical inferred V gene, J gene, and CDR3 amino acid sequence. The percentage overlap between two repertoires was calculated by dividing the number of shared unique clonotypes by the size of the smaller repertoire. Repertoire richness was assessed with RTK rarefaction, the Chao1 estimator, and Recon v2.1 estimates of unobserved clonotypes. OLGA was used to compute generation probabilities for all TCRbeta clonotypes that the gDNA method yielded from a few donors. Entries here come from immuneACCESS through TCRdb and include only in-frame sequences with V and J called. Some clones fail to appear in such tables; in the studies checked, an unresolved V gene covers under half of the shortfall, and the cause of the remainder is unknown. Clonal size and the V and J genes are those of that table, whereas D and trimming came from the DNA. The sample table shows roughly 2.5 million clones, and around 90% are seen once. Roughly 0.15% of the sample lies in the top ten.

The origin of this receptor is a man aged 18 to 29 in good health. The specimen was naive CD4+ T cells sorted from blood. The sample's cell subset or site label is to be understood as: CD45RA+ positively selected. The rearranged segments are TRBV14 and TRBJ1-1; confidence is insufficient to name the D gene. The CDR3 region reads CASSQTYNTEAFF. The DNA is as follows: TGTGCCAGCAGCCAAACTTATAACACTGAAGCTTTCTTT.